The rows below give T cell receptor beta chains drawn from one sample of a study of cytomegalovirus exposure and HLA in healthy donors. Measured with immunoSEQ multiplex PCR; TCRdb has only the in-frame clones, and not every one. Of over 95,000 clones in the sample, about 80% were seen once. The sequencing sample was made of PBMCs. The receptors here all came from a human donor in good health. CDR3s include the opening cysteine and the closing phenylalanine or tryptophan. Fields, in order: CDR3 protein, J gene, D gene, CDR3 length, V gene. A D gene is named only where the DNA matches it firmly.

cdr3_aa: CASSPTISGLSTEAFF
j_call: TRBJ1-1
d_call: NA
cdr3_length: 16
v_call: TRBV18

cdr3_aa: CASRDISGNTIYF
j_call: TRBJ1-3
d_call: NA
cdr3_length: 13
v_call: TRBV11-1

cdr3_aa: CASNRGSSYNSPLHF
j_call: TRBJ1-6
d_call: NA
cdr3_length: 15
v_call: TRBV27

cdr3_aa: CASSEDSRSSYNEQFF
j_call: TRBJ2-1
d_call: NA
cdr3_length: 16
v_call: TRBV10-1

cdr3_aa: CASTNRVGEKLFF
j_call: TRBJ1-4
d_call: NA
cdr3_length: 13
v_call: TRBV19

cdr3_aa: CASSRGQVQETQYF
j_call: TRBJ2-5
d_call: NA
cdr3_length: 14
v_call: TRBV18

cdr3_aa: CSVVPFGQGLSNYGYTF
j_call: TRBJ1-2
d_call: NA
cdr3_length: 17
v_call: TRBV29-1

cdr3_aa: CASSQDGATGGPNTEAFF
j_call: TRBJ1-1
d_call: NA
cdr3_length: 18
v_call: TRBV4-1

cdr3_aa: CASSFDFSSYNEQFF
j_call: TRBJ2-1
d_call: NA
cdr3_length: 15
v_call: TRBV5-6

cdr3_aa: CSVADRGEAFF
j_call: TRBJ1-1
d_call: TRBD1
cdr3_length: 11
v_call: TRBV29-1

cdr3_aa: CSVALGTGAYEQYF
j_call: TRBJ2-7
d_call: TRBD1
cdr3_length: 14
v_call: TRBV29-1

cdr3_aa: CASSETSEAEQYF
j_call: TRBJ2-7
d_call: NA
cdr3_length: 13
v_call: TRBV6-1

cdr3_aa: CASSLGQSSYNEQFF
j_call: TRBJ2-1
d_call: NA
cdr3_length: 15
v_call: TRBV5-4

cdr3_aa: CASGGTGWGYEQYF
j_call: TRBJ2-7
d_call: NA
cdr3_length: 14
v_call: TRBV27